This T cell receptor (beta chain) was recovered during a study of cytomegalovirus exposure and HLA in healthy donors. V was clipped by 6 bases and J by 0 bases; unmatched bases: 15. The germline gives CDR1 MNHEY, CDR2 SMNVEV (reference sequence). CDR3 length equals 18 residues. The PCR contained 60 Vbeta and 13 Jbeta primers. Clones were read by immunoSEQ multiplex PCR, and TCRdb kept only the in-frame ones, dropping some. The data contain some 120,000 clones, more than 70% of them singletons. What was sequenced was PBMCs. The receptor's source is a woman between 50 and 59 years old in good health and CMV-seropositive. The genes are TRBV27 and TRBJ1-1; the match to TRBD1 covers 8 bases. CDR3 DNA: TGTGCCAGCAGCGGATCCGGGACAGGAGGGTTCATGAACACTGAAGCTTTCTTT. Amino acid sequence: CASSGSGTGGFMNTEAFF.